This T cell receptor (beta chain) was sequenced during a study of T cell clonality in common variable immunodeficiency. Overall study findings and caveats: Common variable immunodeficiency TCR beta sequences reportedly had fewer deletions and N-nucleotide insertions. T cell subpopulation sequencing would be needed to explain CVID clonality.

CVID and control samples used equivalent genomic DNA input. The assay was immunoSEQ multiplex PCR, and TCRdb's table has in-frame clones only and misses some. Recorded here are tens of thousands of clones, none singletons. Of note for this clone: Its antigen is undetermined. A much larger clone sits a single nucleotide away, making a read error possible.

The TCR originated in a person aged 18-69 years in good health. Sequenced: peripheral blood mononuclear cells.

This CDR3 reads CASSFGGADEKLFF. Partial CDR3 DNA: TGTGCCAGCAGCTTCGGGGGGGCAGATGAAAAG. V and J are TRBV7-9 and TRBJ2-2; 8 bases agree with TRBD2. The read finishes 3 residues shy of the CDR3 end, and the germline J gene is used to complete it. The CDR3 spans 14 residues. Germline CDR1 SEHNR, CDR2 FQNEAQ (reference sequence). Using reference TRBV7-9 and TRBJ2-2 for the parts outside the CDR3, the full variable domain is DTGVSQNPRHKITKRGQNVTFRCDPISEHNRLYWYRQTLGQGPEFLTYFQNEAQLEKSRLLSDRFSAERPKGSFSTLEIQRTEQGDSAMYLCASSFGGADEKLFFGEGSRLTVL.